This is a list of T cell receptor beta chains from one sample in a study of somatic mutations in cytotoxic T cells in rheumatoid arthritis. The method was immunoSEQ multiplex PCR; TCRdb's version includes in-frame clones alone and lacks a portion of them. The sample records 9,500 to 13,000 clones, 79% being singletons. The sequencing sample was made of CD8+ T cells sorted from blood. Receptors originate from an adult with rheumatoid arthritis. Both conserved end residues are part of each CDR3. The D gene is left open where the match is weak. Rows give clone size only sometimes, using once, few, many, or a class for an expanded clone.

V	size	J	D	CDR3	DNA
TRBV7-9	-	TRBJ2-5	TRBD2	CASSSSGGEETQYF	TGTGCCAGCAGTTCTAGCGGGGGTGAGGAGACCCAGTACTTC
TRBV13	-	TRBJ2-6	-	CASSYSGPTGANVLTF	TGTGCCAGCAGCTACTCTGGGCCGACTGGGGCCAACGTCCTGACTTTC
TRBV5-1	once	TRBJ2-7	-	CASSLVGSYEQYF	TGCGCCAGCAGCTTGGTAGGCAGCTACGAGCAGTACTTC
TRBV7-9	-	TRBJ2-7	-	CATEQGISYEQYF	TGTGCCACCGAGCAGGGGATCTCCTACGAGCAGTACTTC
TRBV28	-	TRBJ2-1	-	CASSSLGTLHNEQFF	TGTGCCAGCAGTTCTCTCGGGACTCTCCACAATGAGCAGTTCTTC
TRBV29-1	-	TRBJ1-1	-	CSVEWSYTEAFF	TGCAGCGTTGAGTGGAGCTACACTGAAGCTTTCTTT
TRBV7-9	-	TRBJ2-7	TRBD1	CASSVVTGVVSYEQYF	TGTGCCAGCAGCGTTGTGACAGGGGTGGTTTCTTACGAGCAGTACTTC
TRBV15	-	TRBJ2-6	TRBD1	CATSRAPTGPSGANVLTF	TGTGCCACCAGCAGAGCCCCGACAGGGCCCTCTGGGGCCAACGTCCTGACTTTC
TRBV9	-	TRBJ2-2	TRBD2	CASSDPGLAANTGELFF	TGTGCCAGCAGCGACCCAGGACTAGCGGCGAACACCGGGGAGCTGTTTTTT
TRBV19	-	TRBJ1-1	-	CASTSFDGSEAFF	TGTGCCAGTACCTCCTTCGACGGATCTGAAGCTTTCTTT
TRBV29-1	-	TRBJ2-2	-	CSVSFGDTGELFF	TGCAGCGTGAGTTTTGGGGACACCGGGGAGCTGTTTTTT
TRBV28	-	TRBJ1-3	TRBD1	CASSLRGQGPSGNTIYF	TGTGCCAGCAGTCTGAGGGGACAGGGCCCCTCTGGAAACACCATATATTTT
TRBV7-2	-	TRBJ1-2	-	CASSFGGDYGYTF	TGTGCCAGCAGTTTTGGGGGAGACTATGGCTACACCTTC
TRBV19	-	TRBJ1-5	-	CASSWTVGNQPQHF	TGTGCCAGTAGTTGGACGGTCGGCAATCAGCCCCAGCATTTT
TRBV4-2	-	TRBJ1-3	-	CASSQEGGTGNTIYF	TGTGCCAGCAGCCAAGAAGGCGGGACAGGAAACACCATATATTTT
TRBV4-1	-	TRBJ2-3	TRBD2	CASSQAPLAGVPDTQYF	TGCGCCAGCAGCCAAGCCCCACTAGCGGGGGTTCCAGATACGCAGTATTTT
TRBV7-8	once	TRBJ2-2	-	CASPWRGELFF	TGTGCCAGCCCCTGGCGCGGGGAGCTGTTTTTT
TRBV5-6	medium-sized	TRBJ2-7	-	CASSLDGDYEQYF	TGTGCCAGCAGCCTGGACGGGGACTACGAGCAGTACTTC
TRBV6-1	-	TRBJ2-5	-	CASSEARWVATRRETQYF	TGTGCCAGCAGTGAAGCTCGCTGGGTGGCCACGAGAAGGGAGACCCAGTACTTC
TRBV10-3	-	TRBJ2-1	-	CAISEGNYNEQFF	TGTGCCATCAGTGAGGGGAACTACAATGAGCAGTTCTTC
TRBV15	-	TRBJ2-5	-	CATSIPAGGQETQYF	TGTGCCACCAGCATCCCGGCTGGCGGTCAGGAGACCCAGTACTTC
TRBV7-2	-	TRBJ2-6	TRBD2	CARTGGGANVLTF	TGTGCCCGGACGGGGGGTGGGGCCAACGTCCTGACTTTC
TRBV10-3	-	TRBJ2-1	TRBD2	CAISESWTSGTNEQFF	TGTGCCATCAGTGAGTCGTGGACTAGCGGCACCAATGAGCAGTTCTTC
TRBV4-3	-	TRBJ1-1	TRBD1	CASSQWDRGGYTEAFF	TGCGCCAGCAGCCAGTGGGACAGGGGAGGGTACACTGAAGCTTTCTTT
TRBV28	-	TRBJ2-1	-	CASSIIWTNNEQFF	TGTGCCAGCAGTATTATCTGGACTAACAATGAGCAGTTCTTC
TRBV7-9	-	TRBJ2-3	TRBD1	CASSLSRSTGRGTDTQYF	TGTGCCAGCAGCTTAAGTAGATCGACAGGGCGAGGAACAGATACGCAGTATTTT
TRBV7-2	few	TRBJ2-7	TRBD1	CASSPSPGQFRF	TGTGCCAGCAGCCCTTCACCGGGACAGTTCCGGTTC
TRBV7-2	-	TRBJ2-1	-	CASSLEWGEQFF	TGTGCCAGCAGCTTAGAATGGGGGGAGCAGTTCTTC
TRBV7-9	-	TRBJ2-1	TRBD2	CASSGPSGIRSYNEQFF	TGTGCCAGCAGCGGACCTAGCGGGATTCGCTCCTACAATGAGCAGTTCTTC
TRBV5-1	-	TRBJ2-5	TRBD2	CASTAGGLDPYF	TGCGCCAGCACCGCGGGGGGCCTGGATCCGTACTTC
TRBV4-3	few	TRBJ2-6	-	CASSQDSGAGANVLTF	TGCGCCAGCAGCCAAGATTCAGGGGCTGGGGCCAACGTCCTGACTTTC
TRBV27	-	TRBJ2-1	TRBD2	CASSLTSGGVGEQFF	TGTGCCAGCAGTTTAACTAGCGGGGGGGTAGGTGAGCAGTTCTTC
TRBV6-4	-	TRBJ1-2	-	CASSDSSSGEDGYTF	TGTGCCAGCAGTGACTCGAGTTCAGGGGAAGATGGCTACACCTTC
TRBV4-3	-	TRBJ1-1	-	CASSPHMNTEAFF	TGCGCCAGCAGCCCTCACATGAACACTGAAGCTTTCTTT
TRBV7-9	-	TRBJ1-3	-	CASSPVSVLNTIYF	TGTGCCAGCAGCCCTGTGAGTGTCCTAAACACCATATATTTT
TRBV27	once	TRBJ2-2	-	CASSFRLVPNTGELFF	TGTGCCAGCAGTTTCAGACTGGTACCGAACACCGGGGAGCTGTTTTTT
TRBV7-2	-	TRBJ2-7	-	CASSFWTDSYEQYF	TGTGCCAGCAGCTTTTGGACAGACTCCTACGAGCAGTACTTC
TRBV28	-	TRBJ1-2	-	CASSPPGRAGYKDYGYTF	TGTGCCAGCAGTCCCCCTGGGAGGGCTGGCTATAAGGACTATGGCTACACCTTC
TRBV27	-	TRBJ2-7	-	CASSPHLGRPLDF	TGTGCCAGCAGTCCGCATCTGGGACGGCCTCTGGACTTC
TRBV4-3	once	TRBJ1-2	-	CASSQDIGARYGYTF	TGCGCCAGCAGCCAAGATATTGGGGCGAGGTATGGCTACACCTTC